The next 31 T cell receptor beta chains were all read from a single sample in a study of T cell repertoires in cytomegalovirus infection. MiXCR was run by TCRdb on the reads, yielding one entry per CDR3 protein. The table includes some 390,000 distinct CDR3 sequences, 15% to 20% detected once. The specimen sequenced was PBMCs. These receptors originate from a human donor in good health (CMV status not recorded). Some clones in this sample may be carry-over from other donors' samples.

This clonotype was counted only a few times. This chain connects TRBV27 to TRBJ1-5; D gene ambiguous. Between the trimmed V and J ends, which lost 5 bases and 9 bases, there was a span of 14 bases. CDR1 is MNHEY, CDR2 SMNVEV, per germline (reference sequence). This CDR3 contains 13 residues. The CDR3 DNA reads TGTGCCAGCAGTCCTCGAGAGTTTCCGCCCCAGCATTTT. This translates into CASSPREFPPQHF.

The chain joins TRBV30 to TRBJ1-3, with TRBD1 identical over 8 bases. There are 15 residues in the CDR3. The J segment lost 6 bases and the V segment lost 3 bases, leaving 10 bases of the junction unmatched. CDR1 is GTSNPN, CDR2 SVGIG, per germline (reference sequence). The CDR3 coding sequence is TGTGCCTGGAGCTACTTTGACAGGGGTGTAAACACCATATATTTT. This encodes CAWSYFDRGVNTIYF.

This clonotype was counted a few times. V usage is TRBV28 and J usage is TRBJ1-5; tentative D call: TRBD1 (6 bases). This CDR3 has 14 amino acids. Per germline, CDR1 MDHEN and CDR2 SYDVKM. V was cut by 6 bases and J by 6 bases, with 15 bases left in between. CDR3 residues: CASRIQGSGQPQHF. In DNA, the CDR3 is TGTGCCAGCAGGATACAGGGAAGTGGTCAGCCCCAGCATTTT.

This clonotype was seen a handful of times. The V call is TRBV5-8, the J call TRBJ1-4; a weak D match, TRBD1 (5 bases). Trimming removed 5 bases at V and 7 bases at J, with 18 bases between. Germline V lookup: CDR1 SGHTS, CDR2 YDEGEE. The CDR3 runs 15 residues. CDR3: CASSRFGTETEKLFF. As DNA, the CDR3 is TGTGCCAGCAGTCGATTCGGGACCGAAACTGAAAAACTGTTTTTT.

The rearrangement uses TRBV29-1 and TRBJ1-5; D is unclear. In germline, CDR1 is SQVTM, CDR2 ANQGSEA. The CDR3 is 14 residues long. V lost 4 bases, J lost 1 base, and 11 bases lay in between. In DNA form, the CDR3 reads TGCAGCGTTGTGGAGGGCCAGAGCAATCAGCCCCAGCATTTT. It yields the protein CSVVEGQSNQPQHF.

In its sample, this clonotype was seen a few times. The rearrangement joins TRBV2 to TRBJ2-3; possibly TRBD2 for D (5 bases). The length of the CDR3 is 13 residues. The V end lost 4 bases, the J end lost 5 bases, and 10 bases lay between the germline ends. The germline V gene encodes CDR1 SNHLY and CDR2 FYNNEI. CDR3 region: CASSVSVRDTQYF. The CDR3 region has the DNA TGTGCCAGCAGTGTTAGCGTGAGAGATACGCAGTATTTT. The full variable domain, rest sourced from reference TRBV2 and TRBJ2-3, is EPEVTQTPSHQVTQMGQEVILRCVPISNHLYFYWYRQILGQKVEFLVSFYNNEISEKSEIFDDQFSVERPDGSNFTLKIRSTKLEDSAMYFCASSVSVRDTQYFGPGTRLTVL.

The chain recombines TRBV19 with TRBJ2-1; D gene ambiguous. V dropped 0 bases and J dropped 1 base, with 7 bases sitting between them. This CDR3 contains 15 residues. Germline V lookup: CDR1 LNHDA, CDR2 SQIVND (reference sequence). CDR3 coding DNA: TGTGCCAGTAGTATAGACGGCGGATCCTACAATGAGCAGTTCTTC. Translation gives CASSIDGGSYNEQFF.

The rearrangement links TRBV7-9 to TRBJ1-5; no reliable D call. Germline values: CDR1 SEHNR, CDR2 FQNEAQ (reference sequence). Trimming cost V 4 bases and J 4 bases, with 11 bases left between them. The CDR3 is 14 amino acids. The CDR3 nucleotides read TGTGCCAGCAGCTCCCTCCCCACAAATCAGCCCCAGCATTTT. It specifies CASSSLPTNQPQHF.

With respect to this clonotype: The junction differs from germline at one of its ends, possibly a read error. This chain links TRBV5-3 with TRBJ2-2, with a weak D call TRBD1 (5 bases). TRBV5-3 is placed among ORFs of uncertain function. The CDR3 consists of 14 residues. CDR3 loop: CASSFGTGTGELFF. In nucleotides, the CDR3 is TGTGCCAGCAGCTTCGGTACAGGCACCGGGGAGCTGTTTTTT.

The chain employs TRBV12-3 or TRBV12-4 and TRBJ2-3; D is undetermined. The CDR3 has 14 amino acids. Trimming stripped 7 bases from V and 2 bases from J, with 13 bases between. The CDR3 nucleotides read TGTGCCAGCAATCGGAACGGCCACACAGATACGCAGTATTTT. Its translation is CASNRNGHTDTQYF.

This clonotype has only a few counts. The DNA for the CDR3 is TGTGCCAGCAGTTTAGCGGGGTTGAGCACAGATACGCAGTATTTT. Its translation: CASSLAGLSTDTQYF. This rearrangement joins TRBV28 to TRBJ2-3; maybe TRBD2 (6 bases). Germline loops: CDR1 MDHEN, CDR2 SYDVKM. This CDR3 region has 15 residues. Trimming took off 2 bases at V and 0 bases at J, with 9 bases between the two ends.

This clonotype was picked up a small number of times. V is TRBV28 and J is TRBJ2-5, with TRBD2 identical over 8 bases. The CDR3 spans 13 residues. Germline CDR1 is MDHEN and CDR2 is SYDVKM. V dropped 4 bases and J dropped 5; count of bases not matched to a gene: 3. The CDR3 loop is CASSSRLAETQYF. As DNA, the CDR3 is TGTGCCAGCAGTTCAAGACTAGCGGAGACCCAGTACTTC.

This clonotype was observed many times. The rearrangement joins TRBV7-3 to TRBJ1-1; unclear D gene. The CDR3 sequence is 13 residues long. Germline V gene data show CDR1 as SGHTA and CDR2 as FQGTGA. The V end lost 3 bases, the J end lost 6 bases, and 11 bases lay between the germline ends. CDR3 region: CASSLSGPAEAFF. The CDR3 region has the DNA TGTGCCAGCAGCTTGAGCGGTCCCGCTGAAGCTTTCTTT.

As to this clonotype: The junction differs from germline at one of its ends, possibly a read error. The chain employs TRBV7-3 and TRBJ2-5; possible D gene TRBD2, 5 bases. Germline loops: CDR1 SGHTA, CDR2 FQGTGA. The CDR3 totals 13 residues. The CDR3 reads CVSSGSFKETQYF. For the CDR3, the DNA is TGTGTCAGCAGCGGTAGCTTCAAAGAGACCCAGTACTTC.

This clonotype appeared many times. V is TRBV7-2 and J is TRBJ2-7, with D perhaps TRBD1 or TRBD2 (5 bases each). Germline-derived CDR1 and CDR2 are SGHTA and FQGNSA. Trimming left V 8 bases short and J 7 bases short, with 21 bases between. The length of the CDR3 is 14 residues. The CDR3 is CASASLGSGREQYF. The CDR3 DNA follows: TGTGCCAGCGCCTCCCTCGGTTCGGGGCGGGAGCAGTACTTC.

The CDR3 DNA follows: TGTGCCAGTAAGGGTAATGAAAAACTGTTTTTT. It yields the protein CASKGNEKLFF. The V and J genes are TRBV19 and TRBJ1-4; D unresolved. There are 11 residues in the CDR3. Between the trimmed V and J ends, which lost 7 bases and 4 bases, there was a span of 4 bases. Germline CDR1 LNHDA, CDR2 SQIVND (reference sequence).

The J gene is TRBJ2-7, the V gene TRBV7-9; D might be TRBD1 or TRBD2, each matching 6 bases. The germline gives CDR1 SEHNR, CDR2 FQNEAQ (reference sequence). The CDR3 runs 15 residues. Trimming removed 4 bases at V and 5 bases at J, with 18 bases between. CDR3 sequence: CASSSLWGAKNEQYF. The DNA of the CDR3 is TGTGCCAGCAGCTCCCTCTGGGGGGCGAAGAACGAGCAGTACTTC.

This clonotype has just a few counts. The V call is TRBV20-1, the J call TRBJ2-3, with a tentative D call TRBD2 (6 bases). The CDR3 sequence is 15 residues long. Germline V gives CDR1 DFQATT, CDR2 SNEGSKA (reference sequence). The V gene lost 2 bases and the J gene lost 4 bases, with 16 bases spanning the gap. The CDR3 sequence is CSARRLGFSPDTQYF. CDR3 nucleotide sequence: TGCAGTGCTAGAAGACTAGGGTTTTCCCCAGATACGCAGTATTTT.

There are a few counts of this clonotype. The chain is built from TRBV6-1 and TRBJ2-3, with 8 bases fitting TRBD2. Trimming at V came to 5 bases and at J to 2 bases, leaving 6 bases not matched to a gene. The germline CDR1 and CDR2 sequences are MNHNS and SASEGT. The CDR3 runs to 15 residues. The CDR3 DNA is TGTGCCAGCAGTCCAGGACTAGCCTACACAGATACGCAGTATTTT. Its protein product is CASSPGLAYTDTQYF.

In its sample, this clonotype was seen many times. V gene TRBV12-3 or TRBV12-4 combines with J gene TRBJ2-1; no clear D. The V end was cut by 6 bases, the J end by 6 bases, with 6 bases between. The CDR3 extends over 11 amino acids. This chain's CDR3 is CASSLLNEQFF. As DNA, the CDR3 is TGTGCCAGCAGCCTACTCAATGAGCAGTTCTTC.

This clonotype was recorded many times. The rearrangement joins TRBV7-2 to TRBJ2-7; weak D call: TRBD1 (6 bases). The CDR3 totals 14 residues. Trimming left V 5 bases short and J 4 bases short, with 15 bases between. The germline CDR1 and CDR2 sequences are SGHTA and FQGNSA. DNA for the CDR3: TGTGCCAGCAGCCTCCGAACAGGGTGGTACGAGCAGTACTTC. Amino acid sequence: CASSLRTGWYEQYF.

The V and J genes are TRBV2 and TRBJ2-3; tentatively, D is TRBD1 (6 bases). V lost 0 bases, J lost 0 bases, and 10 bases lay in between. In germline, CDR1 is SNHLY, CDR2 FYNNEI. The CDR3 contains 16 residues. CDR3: CASSEALGGSTDTQYF. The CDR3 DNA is TGTGCCAGCAGTGAAGCGTTAGGGGGAAGCACAGATACGCAGTATTTT.

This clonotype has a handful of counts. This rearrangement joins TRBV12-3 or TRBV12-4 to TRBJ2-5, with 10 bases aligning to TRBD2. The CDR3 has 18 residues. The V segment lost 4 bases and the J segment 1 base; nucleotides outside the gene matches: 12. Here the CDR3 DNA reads TGTGCCAGCAGTTCCCAAAGGGATCTAGCGGGGGCCCAAGAGACCCAGTACTTC. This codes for CASSSQRDLAGAQETQYF.

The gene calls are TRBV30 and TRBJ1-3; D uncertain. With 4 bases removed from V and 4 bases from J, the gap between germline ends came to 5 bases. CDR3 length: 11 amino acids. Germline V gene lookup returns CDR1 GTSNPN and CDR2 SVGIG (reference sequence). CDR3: CAWTPGNTIYF. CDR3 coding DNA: TGTGCCTGGACGCCAGGAAACACCATATATTTT.

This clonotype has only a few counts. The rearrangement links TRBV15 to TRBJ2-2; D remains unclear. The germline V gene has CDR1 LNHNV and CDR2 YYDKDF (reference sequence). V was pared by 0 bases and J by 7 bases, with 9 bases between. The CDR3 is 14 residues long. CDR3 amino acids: CATSRDLSGGELFF. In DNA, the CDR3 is TGTGCCACCAGCAGAGATCTCTCTGGCGGGGAGCTGTTTTTT.

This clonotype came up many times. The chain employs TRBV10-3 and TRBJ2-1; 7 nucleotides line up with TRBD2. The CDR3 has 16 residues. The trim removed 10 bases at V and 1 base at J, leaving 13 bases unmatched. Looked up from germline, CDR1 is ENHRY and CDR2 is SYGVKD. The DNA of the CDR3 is TGTGCCACCACTACATTAAGCGGGATGTCCTACAATGAGCAGTTCTTC. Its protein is CATTTLSGMSYNEQFF.

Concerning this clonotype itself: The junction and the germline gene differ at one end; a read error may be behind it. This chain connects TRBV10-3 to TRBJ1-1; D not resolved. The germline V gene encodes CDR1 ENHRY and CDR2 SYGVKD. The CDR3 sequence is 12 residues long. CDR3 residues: CVIRQADTEAFF. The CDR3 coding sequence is TGTGTCATCAGGCAGGCCGACACTGAAGCTTTCTTT.

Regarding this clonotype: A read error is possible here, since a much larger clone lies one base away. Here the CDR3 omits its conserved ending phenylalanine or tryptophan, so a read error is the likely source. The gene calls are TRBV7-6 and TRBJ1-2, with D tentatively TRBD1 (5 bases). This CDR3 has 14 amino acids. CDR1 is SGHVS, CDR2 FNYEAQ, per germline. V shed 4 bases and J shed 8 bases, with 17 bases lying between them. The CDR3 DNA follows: TGTGCCAGCAGCTCCGCCGCGGGGGTCTGGGGCTACACCTCC. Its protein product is CASSSAAGVWGYTS.

As DNA, the CDR3 is TGTGCCATCAGTGAACAGGGGGCAAGATCACGCACAGATACGCAGTATTTT. This translates into CAISEQGARSRTDTQYF. V is TRBV10-3 and J is TRBJ2-3; 9 nucleotides agree with TRBD1. The V segment lost 3 bases and the J segment 1 base; nucleotides outside the gene matches: 8. CDR1 is ENHRY, CDR2 SYGVKD, per germline. The CDR3 sequence is 17 residues long.

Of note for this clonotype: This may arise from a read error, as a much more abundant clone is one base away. The CDR3 region is CASSLAAAANTEAFF. CDR3 DNA sequence: TGTGCCAGCAGCTTAGCGGCAGCCGCGAACACTGAAGCTTTCTTT. The rearrangement uses TRBV7-2 and TRBJ1-1; no clear D gene. CDR1 is SGHTA, CDR2 FQGNSA, per germline. Between the trimmed V and J ends, which lost 0 bases and 1 base, there was a span of 9 bases. The CDR3 has 15 residues.

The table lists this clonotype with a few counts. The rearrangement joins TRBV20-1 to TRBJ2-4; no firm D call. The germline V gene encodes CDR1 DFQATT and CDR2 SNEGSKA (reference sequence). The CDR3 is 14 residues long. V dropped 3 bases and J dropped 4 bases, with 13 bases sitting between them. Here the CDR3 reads CSASRTAGKNIQYF. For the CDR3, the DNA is TGCAGTGCTAGTAGGACCGCCGGTAAAAACATTCAGTACTTC.